This TCR beta chain was observed in a study of T cell clones after liver transplantation. About the study: TCRbeta sequencing after a pre-transplant mixed lymphocyte reaction identified graft-donor-reactive clones, later tracked in post-transplant blood. Subjects received no induction therapy and standard immunosuppression until randomization at 12-24 months post-transplant. Third-party-reactive TCRbeta sequences from pre-transplant mixed lymphocyte reactions served as antigen-independent comparators. General observations from the study: Migration into the graft, not deletion, may explain lost graft donor-reactive T cells.

About this clone itself: Its antigen is not identified.

The V gene's germline CDR1 is MDHEN and CDR2 SYDVKM. CDR3 length: 13 residues. V dropped 6 bases and J dropped 1 base, with 9 bases sitting between them. TCRdb's copy holds only in-frame clones and misses some; the assay was immunoSEQ multiplex PCR. The table has 85,000 to 110,000 clones, about 88% seen once; the top ten hold approximately 3%. The rearrangement uses TRBV28 and TRBJ2-5; tentatively, D is TRBD1 (5 bases). This material consisted of CD4+ T cells from blood, taken around 49 months after liver transplant. The receptor was derived from a human patient who received a liver transplant. Some T cells may be the graft donor's. CDR3 nucleotide sequence: TGTGCCAGCAGAAGACAGACCCAAGAGACCCAGTACTTC. Protein product: CASRRQTQETQYF.